The source of this T cell receptor beta chain is a study of T cells expressing NK-cell markers. Overall study: According to the study, TCR beta repertoires originated from sorted CD3+CD56+NKG2C+, CD3+CD56+NKG2C- and CD3+CD56-NKG2C+ T cells.

The V gene's germline CDR1 is SEHNR and CDR2 FQNEAQ (reference sequence). This CDR3 spans 17 amino acids. TCRdb reprocessed the 5' RACE reads, with one entry per CDR3 protein and no DNA. This sample carries about 170,000 distinct CDR3 sequences, with about 19% going to the ten biggest clones. V usage is TRBV7-9 and J usage is TRBJ1-2. Sequencing was carried out using blood T cells: a sorted CD56 or NKG2C T cell subset, CD4+ or CD8+ T cells, or bulk PBMC T cells (not recorded which). The receptor was isolated from a man aged 18 to 70 in good health. The CDR3 sequence: CASSIRSLIDRDYGYTF. Looking up the rest from reference TRBV7-9 and TRBJ1-2 gives the full variable domain: DTGVSQNPRHKITKRGQNVTFRCDPISEHNRLYWYRQTLGQGPEFLTYFQNEAQLEKSRLLSDRFSAERPKGSFSTLEIQRTEQGDSAMYLCASSIRSLIDRDYGYTFGSGTRLTVV.